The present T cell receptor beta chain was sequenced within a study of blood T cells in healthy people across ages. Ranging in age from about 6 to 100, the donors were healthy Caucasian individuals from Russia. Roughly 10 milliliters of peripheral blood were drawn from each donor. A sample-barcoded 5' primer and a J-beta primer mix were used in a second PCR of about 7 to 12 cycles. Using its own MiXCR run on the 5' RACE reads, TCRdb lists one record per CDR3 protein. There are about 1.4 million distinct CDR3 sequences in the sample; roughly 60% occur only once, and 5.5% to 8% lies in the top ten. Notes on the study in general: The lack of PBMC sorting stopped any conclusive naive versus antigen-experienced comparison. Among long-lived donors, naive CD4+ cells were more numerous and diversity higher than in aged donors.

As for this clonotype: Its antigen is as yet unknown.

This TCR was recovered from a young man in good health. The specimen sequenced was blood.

The CDR3 loop is CASSHLGSNEKLFF. CDR3 sequence (DNA): TGTGCCAGCAGCCATCTCGGGAGTAATGAAAAACTGTTTTTT. The J gene is TRBJ1-4, the V gene TRBV14; the D is unclear. Germline loops: CDR1 SGHDN, CDR2 FVKESK. The CDR3 loop spans 14 amino acids. The V gene lost 3 bases and the J gene lost 4 bases, with 9 bases spanning the gap.